This T cell receptor (beta chain) was documented in a study of T cells in Graves' hyperthyroidism and ophthalmopathy. Findings of the study overall: From stable hyperthyroidism, ophthalmopathy was set apart by a 13 V-J model.

Amplified TCR beta CDR3 regions came from RNA transcripts. RT-PCR in the first round (using the HTBI primer set) targeted the TCR CDR3. TCRdb reprocessed the multiplex PCR reads with MiXCR, giving one entry per CDR3 protein. The profile shows some 500,000 distinct CDR3 sequences, roughly 14% of them singletons. Absence of ophthalmopathy progression within 18 months defined stable Graves' hyperthyroidism. PBMCs were collected from a roughly 10 ml volume of fresh peripheral blood. Notes on this clonotype: Its antigen is as yet unknown.

The source material was blood. The clonotype originates from a woman under 30 with Graves' hyperthyroidism.

DNA for the CDR3: TGTGCCCACTCACGGACCGGGAACACCGGGGAGCTGTTTTTT. This gives the protein CAHSRTGNTGELFF. The V call is TRBV30, the J call TRBJ2-2; D is ambiguous. Per germline, CDR1 GTSNPN and CDR2 SVGIG (reference sequence). V was pared by 8 bases and J by 1 base, with 14 bases between. The CDR3 extends over 14 amino acids.